The 26 T cell receptor beta chains below all came from one sample that was sequenced in a study of T cells in Graves' hyperthyroidism and ophthalmopathy (dated by TCRdb to between 2019 and 2020). The method was multiplex PCR. TCRdb lists the instrument as Illumina HiSeq 2000. The TCR beta CDR3 regions were amplified from the RNA transcripts. A first-round RT-PCR of the TCR CDR3 used the HTBI primer set with the Qiagen OneStep RT-PCR kit. TCRdb passed the public sequencing reads through fastp at Q25 and MiXCR, retaining productive beta sequences. Each CDR3 protein gets just one entry, which takes the most common genes and DNA from the rows behind it. In all, the sample holds a few hundred thousand distinct CDR3 sequences, and around 18% of those were seen once. The top ten clonotypes cover 40% of the sample. Sequencing was performed on blood. These receptor sequences come from a young man with Graves' ophthalmopathy.

Ten or more counts support this clonotype. This rearrangement joins TRBV20-1 to TRBJ1-1, with 8 bases fitting TRBD1. V lost 3 bases to trimming and J lost 5 bases; unmatched junction nucleotides: 8. Germline-derived CDR1 and CDR2 are DFQATT and SNEGSKA (reference sequence). The CDR3 has 14 residues. The CDR3 loop reads CSARRPDRETEAFF. Written as DNA, the CDR3 is TGCAGTGCTAGGCGTCCGGACAGGGAAACTGAAGCTTTCTTT.

This clonotype has only a few counts. This sequence joins TRBV10-3 and TRBJ1-5; 7 nucleotides match TRBD1. The trim removed 1 base at V and 0 bases at J, leaving 3 bases unmatched. Germline V gene sequence: CDR1 ENHRY, CDR2 SYGVKD. This CDR3 spans 16 amino acids. The CDR3 nucleotides read TGTGCCATCAGTGAGTTAGGACAGGATAGCAATCAGCCCCAGCATTTT. This gives the protein CAISELGQDSNQPQHF.

This clonotype was detected ten times or more. V and J are TRBV7-9 and TRBJ1-2; D gene unclear. Germline-derived CDR1 and CDR2 are SEHNR and FQNEAQ (reference sequence). CDR3 size: 14 residues. Trimming removed 3 bases from V and 14 bases from J, with 22 bases in between. The CDR3 sequence: CASSFDTGSGVRTF. CDR3 bases: TGTGCCAGCAGCTTTGACACCGGGTCAGGAGTACGTACCTTC. Supplemented by reference TRBV7-9 and TRBJ1-2, the full variable domain reads DTGVSQNPRHKITKRGQNVTFRCDPISEHNRLYWYRQTLGQGPEFLTYFQNEAQLEKSRLLSDRFSAERPKGSFSTLEIQRTEQGDSAMYLCASSFDTGSGVRTFGSGTRLTVV.

This clonotype has a handful of counts. In nucleotides, the CDR3 is TGTGCCAGCAGGCGGGACCCCAAAGAGACCCAGTACTTC. This gives the protein CASRRDPKETQYF. The chain has TRBV7-2 and TRBJ2-5; a weak D match, TRBD2 (6 bases). Germline V CDR1 and CDR2: SGHTA, FQGNSA. CDR3 length: 13 residues. V was clipped by 6 bases and J by 3 bases, with 11 bases between them. The full variable domain, its missing parts supplied by reference TRBV7-2 and TRBJ2-5, is GAGVSQSPSNKVTEKGKDVELRCDPISGHTALYWYRQSLGQGLEFLIYFQGNSAPDKSGLPSDRFSAERTGGSVSTLTIQRTQQEDSAVYLCASRRDPKETQYFGPGTRLLVL.

In its sample, this clonotype was seen a few times. This sequence joins TRBV20-1 and TRBJ2-3; no clear D gene. The V gene lost 4 bases and the J gene lost 0 bases, with 20 bases spanning the gap. The germline CDR1 and CDR2 sequences are DFQATT and SNEGSKA (reference sequence). This CDR3 comprises 17 residues. CDR3 in amino acids: CSATILGPFQSTDTQYF. Written as DNA, the CDR3 is TGCAGTGCTACTATTCTTGGGCCCTTTCAGAGCACAGATACGCAGTATTTT.

This clonotype was counted many times. The chain employs TRBV6-1 and TRBJ2-3, with a tentative D call TRBD1 (5 bases). The V and J ends lost 2 bases and 8 bases respectively, with 8 bases between them. Per germline, CDR1 MNHNS and CDR2 SASEGT. The CDR3 loop spans 12 amino acids. The CDR3 sequence: CASSEQGGTQYF. The CDR3 bases are TGTGCCAGCAGTGAACAGGGTGGTACGCAGTATTTT.

V and J are TRBV28 and TRBJ2-7; the D gene could be TRBD1 or TRBD2 (6 bases each). V was pared by 3 bases and J by 6 bases, with 18 bases between. Germline assignment: CDR1 MDHEN and CDR2 SYDVKM. The CDR3 length is 15 residues. The CDR3 coding sequence is TGTGCCAGCAGTTTCCGGGACACCGGGAGAGGCGAGCAGTACTTC. The encoded protein is CASSFRDTGRGEQYF.

J is TRBJ1-5 and V is TRBV5-6; possible D gene TRBD1, 6 bases. Germline loops: CDR1 SGHDT, CDR2 YYEEEE. With 4 bases removed from V and 4 bases from J, the gap between germline ends came to 9 bases. CDR3 size: 13 residues. CDR3 residues: CASSAGQNQPQHF. For the CDR3, the DNA is TGTGCCAGCAGCGCCGGACAGAATCAGCCCCAGCATTTT.

This clonotype was counted ten times or more. The J gene is TRBJ2-2, the V gene TRBV12-3 or TRBV12-4; TRBD1 matches at 7 bases. The CDR3 extends over 14 amino acids. The trim removed 6 bases at V and 6 bases at J, leaving 7 bases unmatched. CDR3: CASSETGWSGELFF. In nucleotides, the CDR3 is TGTGCCAGCAGCGAGACAGGGTGGTCCGGGGAGCTGTTTTTT.

In its sample, this clonotype was seen many times. This chain's CDR3 is CASSRTDNSPLHF. The DNA of the CDR3 is TGTGCCAGCAGCCGTACAGATAATTCACCCCTCCACTTT. The chain uses TRBV6-2 or TRBV6-3 and TRBJ1-6; no clear D. V was cut by 6 bases and J by 5 bases, with 8 bases left in between. The CDR3 loop spans 13 amino acids. Germline lookup yields CDR1 MNHEY and CDR2 SVGEGT.

This clonotype has only a few counts. The rearrangement joins TRBV5-1 to TRBJ2-5; TRBD1 is a possible D gene (6 bases). This CDR3 is built from 14 residues. Trimming shortened V by 5 bases and J by 4 bases, and 15 bases separated the two germline ends. Germline values: CDR1 SGHRS, CDR2 YFSETQ. CDR3 nucleotide sequence: TGCGCCAGCAGTTATGGGACAAGGGGAGAGACCCAGTACTTC. It codes for CASSYGTRGETQYF.

This clonotype has at least ten counts. The chain recombines TRBV7-3 with TRBJ2-1, with D possibly matching TRBD1 (6 bases). The CDR3 sequence is 13 residues long. CDR1 is SGHTA and CDR2 is FQGTGA in the germline V gene. V gave up 1 base and J gave up 8 bases, with 9 bases separating them. CDR3 residues: CASSLNRVDEQFF. The DNA of the CDR3 is TGTGCCAGCAGCTTAAACAGGGTGGATGAGCAGTTCTTC.

As DNA, the CDR3 is TGCAGTGCTAGCCCTAGCGGGGGGGCCGTGTACGAGCAGTACTTC. The encoded protein is CSASPSGGAVYEQYF. The chain is built from TRBV20-1 and TRBJ2-7, with TRBD2 matching over 12 bases. Per germline, CDR1 DFQATT and CDR2 SNEGSKA (reference sequence). CDR3 size: 15 residues. V shed 3 bases and J 4 bases; nucleotides not matched to a gene: 7.

Concerning this clonotype: This clone may be a read error of a much larger clone one base away. The chain recombines TRBV20-1 with TRBJ2-7, with D tentatively TRBD1 (6 bases). Trimming shortened V by 4 bases and J by 0 bases, and 19 bases separated the two germline ends. Germline V gene data show CDR1 as DFQATT and CDR2 as SNEGSKA (reference sequence). This CDR3 region has 16 residues. The CDR3 DNA reads TGCAGTGCTACCCTCGCCCGGGACACCTACTCCTACGAGCAGTACTTC. It encodes CSATLARDTYSYEQYF.

The sample holds a few counts of this clonotype. The gene calls are TRBV6-1 and TRBJ2-1, with D uncertain. Looked up from germline, CDR1 is MNHNS and CDR2 is SASEGT. The CDR3 has 15 residues. V dropped 5 bases and J dropped 10 bases, with 21 bases sitting between them. CDR3: CASSTHTVARREQFF. For the CDR3, the DNA is TGTGCCAGCAGTACCCATACGGTCGCCCGGAGAGAGCAGTTCTTC.

There are many counts of this clonotype. The chain is built from TRBV20-1 and TRBJ1-5; D perhaps matches TRBD1 (5 bases). Germline CDR1 and CDR2: DFQATT and SNEGSKA (reference sequence). The CDR3 runs to 12 residues. V was shortened by 4 bases and J by 5 bases, with 9 bases between the two germline ends. CDR3 amino acids: CSATPGDQPQHF. CDR3 sequence (DNA): TGCAGTGCTACCCCGGGGGATCAGCCCCAGCATTTT.

In its sample, this clonotype was seen a few times. V is TRBV19 and J is TRBJ2-7, with TRBD1 matching 9 bases. The CDR3 is 14 residues long. V dropped 7 bases and J dropped 6; count of bases not matched to a gene: 10. Germline values: CDR1 LNHDA, CDR2 SQIVND (reference sequence). CDR3 sequence (DNA): TGTGCCAGTACCCCGGGACAGGGAGCTGGCGAGCAGTACTTC. It specifies CASTPGQGAGEQYF.

This clonotype was counted at least ten times. The V and J genes are TRBV7-2 and TRBJ2-5, with D perhaps given as TRBD1 or TRBD2 (5 bases each). The V gene lost 5 bases and the J gene lost 1 base, with 11 bases spanning the gap. Per germline, CDR1 SGHTA and CDR2 FQGNSA. There are 14 residues in the CDR3. The CDR3 sequence is CASSPWGIQETQYF. CDR3 sequence (DNA): TGTGCCAGCAGCCCATGGGGGATCCAAGAGACCCAGTACTTC.

This clonotype was found many times. The chain uses TRBV3-1 and TRBJ1-2; 7 bases line up with TRBD1. The CDR3 has 16 amino acids. The V gene's germline CDR1 is LGHDT and CDR2 YNNKEL (reference sequence). The ends lost 4 bases at V and 4 bases at J; junction bases unmatched: 12. The CDR3 here is CASSPSPTGEGYGYTF. CDR3 sequence (DNA): TGTGCCAGCAGCCCGAGTCCCACAGGGGAAGGCTATGGCTACACCTTC.

The rearrangement uses TRBV4-1 and TRBJ1-3; D not resolved. The CDR3 runs 15 residues. Per germline, CDR1 MGHRA and CDR2 YSYEKL. The V end was cut by 2 bases, the J end by 0 bases, with 8 bases between. The CDR3 coding sequence is TGCGCCAGCAGCCAACTCCAGAGCTCTGGAAACACCATATATTTT. Its translation: CASSQLQSSGNTIYF.

The rearrangement uses TRBV18 and TRBJ2-5; tentative D call: TRBD2 (7 bases). Germline V lookup: CDR1 KGHSH, CDR2 LQKENI. Trimming left V 5 bases short and J 2 bases short, with 15 bases between. The CDR3 is 15 residues long. DNA of the CDR3: TGTGCCAGCTCAAAGGCGGGGGACATACAAGAGACCCAGTACTTC. Amino acid sequence: CASSKAGDIQETQYF.

This clonotype was counted ten times or more. The chain couples TRBV3-1 to TRBJ2-1; 8 bases are a match to TRBD2. V was clipped by 6 bases and J by 7 bases; unmatched bases: 8. This CDR3 comprises 14 residues. Germline CDR1 LGHDT, CDR2 YNNKEL (reference sequence). The CDR3 DNA follows: TGTGCCAGCAGTCCAGGACTAGCCGTAAATGAGCAGTTCTTC. Protein product: CASSPGLAVNEQFF.

The J gene is TRBJ1-2, the V gene TRBV7-8, with D maybe TRBD1 (5 bases). This CDR3 spans 16 amino acids. The germline V and J ends were trimmed by 1 base and 6 bases, with 18 bases remaining between them. Germline V lookup: CDR1 SGHVS, CDR2 FQNEAQ. The DNA of the CDR3 is TGTGCCAGCAGCTTAGGACAGCGGCCGAACACCAATGGCTACACCTTC. Protein product: CASSLGQRPNTNGYTF.

The J gene is TRBJ2-1, the V gene TRBV28, with D unclear. The CDR3 runs to 12 residues. Per germline, CDR1 MDHEN and CDR2 SYDVKM. V lost 6 bases to trimming and J lost 4 bases, with 7 bases between them. This CDR3 reads CASRPQYNEQFF. The DNA of the CDR3 is TGTGCCAGCAGGCCGCAATACAATGAGCAGTTCTTC.

This chain links TRBV14 with TRBJ2-1; D unclear. This CDR3 has 13 amino acids. Germline-derived CDR1 and CDR2 are SGHDN and FVKESK. V was pared by 3 bases and J by 7 bases, with 10 bases between. The DNA for the CDR3 is TGTGCCAGCAGCCAGGGAATACCGAATGAGCAGTTCTTC. Its translation is CASSQGIPNEQFF.

In this sample, this clonotype turned up many times. The chain recombines TRBV7-2 with TRBJ2-3; 12 bases are a match to TRBD2. With V trimmed by 5 bases and J by 5 bases, 2 bases remained unmatched. The CDR3 runs 14 residues. Germline V CDR1 and CDR2: SGHTA, FQGNSA. The CDR3 here is CASSRGLAGDTQYF. DNA of the CDR3: TGTGCCAGCAGCCGGGGACTAGCGGGAGATACGCAGTATTTT. The full variable domain, with the rest looked up from reference TRBV7-2 and TRBJ2-3, is GAGVSQSPSNKVTEKGKDVELRCDPISGHTALYWYRQSLGQGLEFLIYFQGNSAPDKSGLPSDRFSAERTGGSVSTLTIQRTQQEDSAVYLCASSRGLAGDTQYFGPGTRLTVL.